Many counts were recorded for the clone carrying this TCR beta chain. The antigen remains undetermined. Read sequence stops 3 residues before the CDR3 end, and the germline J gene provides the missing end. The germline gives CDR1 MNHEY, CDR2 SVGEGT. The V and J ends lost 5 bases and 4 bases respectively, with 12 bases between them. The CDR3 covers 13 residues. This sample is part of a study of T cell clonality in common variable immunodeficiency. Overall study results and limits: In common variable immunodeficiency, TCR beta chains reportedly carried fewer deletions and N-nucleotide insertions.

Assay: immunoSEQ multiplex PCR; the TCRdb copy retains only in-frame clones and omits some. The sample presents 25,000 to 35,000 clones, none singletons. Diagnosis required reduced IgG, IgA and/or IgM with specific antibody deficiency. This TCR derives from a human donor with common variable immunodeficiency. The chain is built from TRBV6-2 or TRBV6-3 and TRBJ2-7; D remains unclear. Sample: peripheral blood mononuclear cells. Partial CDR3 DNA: TGTGCCAGCAGTGACCCTACTATTTACGAG. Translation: CASSDPTIYE. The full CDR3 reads CASSDPTIYEQYF.